The clone carrying this T cell receptor (beta chain) was seen more than once but under ten times. What it recognizes is unknown. An Oncomine TCR Beta short-read assay was used to sequence the DNA from cultured CD4+ T cells. DNA came from CD4+ T cells after culture. One entry per CDR3 protein, called by TCRdb with MiXCR from the PCR reads. Here the sample spans 9,100 or so distinct CDR3 sequences, 25% to 40% being singletons. This sample is part of a study of vaccination and CD4 T cells after COVID-19. The CDR3 runs 13 residues. V dropped 1 base and J dropped 8 bases, with 14 bases sitting between them. Germline V CDR1 and CDR2: GTSNPN, SVGIG (reference sequence). Treatment reported: approximately nine-day PBMC culture with coronavirus spike peptide pools or control peptides (ViraFEST assay). It was before the COVID-19 pandemic (2011-2018) that the unexposed donor's CD4+ T cells were collected. Cell supply allowing, SARS-CoV-2 S/N and four cold-coronavirus spikes probed unexposed-donor CD4+ T cells.

Specimen: CD4+ T cells from blood, cultured in vitro. The chain employs TRBV30 and TRBJ1-2; D might be TRBD1 (6 bases). This receptor was identified in a human donor in good health. DNA of the CDR3: TGTGCCTGGAGTGAGAACAGGGTACGAGGCTACACCTTC. It encodes CAWSENRVRGYTF.